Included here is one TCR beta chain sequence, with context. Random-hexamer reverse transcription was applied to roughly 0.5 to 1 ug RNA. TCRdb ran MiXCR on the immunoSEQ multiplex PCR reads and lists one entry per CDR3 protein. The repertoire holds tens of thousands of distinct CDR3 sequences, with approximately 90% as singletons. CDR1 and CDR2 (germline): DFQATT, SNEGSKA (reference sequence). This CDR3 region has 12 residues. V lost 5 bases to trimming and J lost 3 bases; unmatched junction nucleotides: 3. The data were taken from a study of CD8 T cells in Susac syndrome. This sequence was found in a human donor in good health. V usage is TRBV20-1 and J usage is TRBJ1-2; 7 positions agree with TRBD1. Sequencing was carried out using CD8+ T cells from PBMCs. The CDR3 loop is CSAPGTDYGYTF. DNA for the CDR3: TGCAGTGCTCCTGGGACAGACTATGGCTACACCTTC.